This passage covers 3 T cell receptor beta chains from one sample sequenced in a study of blood T cell repertoires in COVID-19. Generated by immunoSEQ multiplex PCR, the TCRdb table keeps only in-frame clones and is missing some. The sample has approximately 290,000 clones; approximately 83% are singletons. Sequencing was done on a sample of peripheral blood. The receptors shown here come from a person between 65 and 79 years old with COVID-19, enrolled during active disease.

This chain uses TRBV15 with TRBJ1-6; possibly TRBD1 for D (6 bases). This CDR3 is built from 16 residues. CDR1 is LNHNV, CDR2 YYDKDF, per germline (reference sequence). V was pared by 3 bases and J by 6 bases, with 15 bases between. This CDR3 reads CATSSNARGFNSPLHF. The DNA for the CDR3 is TGTGCCACCAGCAGTAACGCCAGGGGATTTAATTCACCCCTCCACTTT.

This rearrangement joins TRBV9 to TRBJ2-3; 7 bases match TRBD2. This CDR3 region has 15 residues. Germline CDR1 and CDR2: SGDLS and YYNGEE. With 0 bases clipped from V and 3 bases from J, the junction kept 4 bases outside the gene matches. CDR3 protein: CASSVVTGGTDTQYF. The CDR3 nucleotides read TGTGCCAGCAGCGTAGTGACGGGAGGAACAGATACGCAGTATTTT.

This clone showed up just once. V gene TRBV10-3 combines with J gene TRBJ2-3; tentatively, D is TRBD1 (5 bases). The V and J ends lost 0 bases and 4 bases respectively, with 17 bases between them. This CDR3 spans 17 amino acids. The germline V gene has CDR1 ENHRY and CDR2 SYGVKD. The CDR3 is CAISESGGAAQADTQYF. In DNA, the CDR3 is TGTGCCATCAGTGAGTCCGGTGGGGCTGCACAGGCAGATACGCAGTATTTT.